What follows describes a single T cell receptor beta chain. Its antigen is currently unknown. The sample belongs to a study of shared clonotypes between healthy human individuals. Naive CD4+ cells were CD45RA-selected; the remaining cells were memory. This table comes from immunoSEQ multiplex PCR, and its TCRdb copy is limited to in-frame clones, with some not included. Of about 2.5 million clones in the sample, around 90% are singletons; the top ten hold approximately 0.39%. CDR3 length: 19 residues. V was clipped by 2 bases and J by 2 bases, with 22 bases between them. The germline CDR1 and CDR2 sequences are LNHDA and SQIVND (reference sequence). Overall study results and limits: Tissue TCR repertoires likely differ from these blood-only repertoires. Limited genetic and exposure-history diversity came from having few donors.

The clonotype originates from a man younger than 35 in good health. Some clones in this sample may be carry-over from other donors' samples. Sequenced: naive CD4+ T cells from PBMCs. Subset indicated: CD45RA+ positively selected. The chain links TRBV19 to TRBJ2-1; D gene uncertain. The DNA of the CDR3 is TGTGCCAGTAGTATAAGGAATAGCCGGAGAAAAATTGCCTACAATGAGCAGTTCTTC. It yields the protein CASSIRNSRRKIAYNEQFF.